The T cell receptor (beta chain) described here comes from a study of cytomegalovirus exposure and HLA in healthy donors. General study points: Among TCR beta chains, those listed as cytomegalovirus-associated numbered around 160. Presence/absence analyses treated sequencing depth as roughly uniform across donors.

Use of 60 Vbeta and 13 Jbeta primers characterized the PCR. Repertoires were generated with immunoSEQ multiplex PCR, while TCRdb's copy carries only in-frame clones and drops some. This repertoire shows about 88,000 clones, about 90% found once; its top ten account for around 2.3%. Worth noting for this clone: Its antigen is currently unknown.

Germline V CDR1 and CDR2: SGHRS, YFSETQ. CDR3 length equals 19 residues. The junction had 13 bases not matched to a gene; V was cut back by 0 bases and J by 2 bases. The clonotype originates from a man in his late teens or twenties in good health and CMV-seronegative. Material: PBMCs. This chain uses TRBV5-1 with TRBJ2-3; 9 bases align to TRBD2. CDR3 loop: CASSLESPRSGRITDTQYF. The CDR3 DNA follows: TGCGCCAGCAGCTTGGAGTCCCCCCGGAGCGGGAGGATCACAGATACGCAGTATTTT.